Given below is one T cell receptor (beta chain) in context. Its matching antigen is unknown. The CDR3 covers 14 residues. Trimming left V 6 bases short and J 2 bases short, with 14 bases between. The TCRbeta library was prepared with unique molecular identifiers. TCRdb ran MiXCR on the PCR reads and lists one entry per CDR3 protein. The sample consists of about 240,000 distinct CDR3 sequences, roughly 24% of them appearing once. This sample is part of a study of T-cell reconstitution after alpha-beta-depleted transplantation in children. The study's findings and limits: Two months or so post-transplant, alpha-beta T cells reportedly derived from several hundred expanded graft clones. Newly made T cells mostly supplied T-cell counts and diversity one year after transplant.

This specimen was PBMCs, taken before TCRalphabeta/CD19-depleted stem cell transplant. This receptor was identified in a girl under 10 years old with Fanconi anemia, due to receive a stem cell transplant. The chain employs TRBV12-3 or TRBV12-4 and TRBJ2-7; D possibly uses TRBD1 or TRBD2 (5 bases each). DNA of the CDR3: TGTGCCAGCAGACCACCGGGACCCCCCTACGAGCAGTACTTC. Its translation: CASRPPGPPYEQYF.